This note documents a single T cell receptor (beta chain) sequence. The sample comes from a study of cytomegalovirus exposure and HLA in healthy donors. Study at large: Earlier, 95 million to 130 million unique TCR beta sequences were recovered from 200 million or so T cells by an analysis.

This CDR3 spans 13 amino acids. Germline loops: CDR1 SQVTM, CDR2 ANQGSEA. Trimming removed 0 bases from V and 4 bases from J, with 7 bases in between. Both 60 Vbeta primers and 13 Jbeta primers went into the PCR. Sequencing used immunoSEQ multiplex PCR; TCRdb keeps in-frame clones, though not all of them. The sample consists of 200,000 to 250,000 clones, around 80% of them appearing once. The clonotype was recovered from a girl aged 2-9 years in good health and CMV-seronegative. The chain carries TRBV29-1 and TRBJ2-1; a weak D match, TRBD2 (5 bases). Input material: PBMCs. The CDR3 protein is CSVEDGGYNEQFF. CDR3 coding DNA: TGCAGCGTTGAAGATGGAGGATACAATGAGCAGTTCTTC.